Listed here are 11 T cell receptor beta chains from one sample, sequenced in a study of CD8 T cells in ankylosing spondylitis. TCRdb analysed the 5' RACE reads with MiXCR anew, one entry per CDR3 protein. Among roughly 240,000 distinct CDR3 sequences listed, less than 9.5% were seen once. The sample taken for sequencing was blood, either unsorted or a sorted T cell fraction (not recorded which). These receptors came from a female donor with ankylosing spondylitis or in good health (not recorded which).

CDR3 DNA: TGCAGTGCTAGAGATCGAGGGGGACTGGACTATGGCTACACCTTC. It codes for CSARDRGGLDYGYTF. The chain carries TRBV20-1 and TRBJ1-2, with D tentatively TRBD1 (6 bases). This CDR3 comprises 15 residues. The germline CDR1 and CDR2 sequences are DFQATT and SNEGSKA (reference sequence). Trimming left V 0 bases short and J 3 bases short, with 14 bases between.

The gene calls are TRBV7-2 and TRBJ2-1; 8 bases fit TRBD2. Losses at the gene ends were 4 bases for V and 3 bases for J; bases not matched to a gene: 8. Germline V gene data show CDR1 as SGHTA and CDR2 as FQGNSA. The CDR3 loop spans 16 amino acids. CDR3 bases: TGTGCCAGCAGCTCCGTGGCTAGCGGGTACTACAATGAGCAGTTCTTC. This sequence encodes CASSSVASGYYNEQFF.

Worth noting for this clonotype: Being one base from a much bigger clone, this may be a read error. Here the CDR3 reads CANSYSGQEAFF. CDR3 in DNA: TGTGCCAACAGTTACTCGGGACAGGAAGCTTTCTTT. The rearrangement uses TRBV6-2 or TRBV6-3 and TRBJ1-1; 7 bases agree with TRBD1. This CDR3 is built from 12 residues. CDR1 is MNHEY, CDR2 SVGEGT, per germline.

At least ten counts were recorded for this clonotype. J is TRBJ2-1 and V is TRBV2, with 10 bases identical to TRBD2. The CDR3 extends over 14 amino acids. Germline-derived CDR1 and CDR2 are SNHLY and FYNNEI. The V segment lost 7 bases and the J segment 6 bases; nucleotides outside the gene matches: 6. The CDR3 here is CASKVAGGGNEQFF. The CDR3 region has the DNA TGTGCCAGCAAGGTAGCGGGAGGAGGCAATGAGCAGTTCTTC.

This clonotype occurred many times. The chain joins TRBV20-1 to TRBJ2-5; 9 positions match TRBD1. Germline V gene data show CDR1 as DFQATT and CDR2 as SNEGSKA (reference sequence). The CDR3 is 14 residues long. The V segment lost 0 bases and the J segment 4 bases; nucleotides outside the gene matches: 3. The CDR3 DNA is TGCAGTGCTAGAGAAGGGACAGGGAGAGAGACCCAGTACTTC. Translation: CSAREGTGRETQYF.

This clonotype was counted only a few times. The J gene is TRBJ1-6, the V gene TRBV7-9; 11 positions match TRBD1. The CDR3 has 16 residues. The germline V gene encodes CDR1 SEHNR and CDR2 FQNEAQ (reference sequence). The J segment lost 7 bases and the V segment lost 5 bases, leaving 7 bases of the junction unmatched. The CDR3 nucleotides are TGTGCCAGCAGCCCCCCGGGACAGGGGGGGAATTCACCCCTCCACTTT. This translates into CASSPPGQGGNSPLHF.

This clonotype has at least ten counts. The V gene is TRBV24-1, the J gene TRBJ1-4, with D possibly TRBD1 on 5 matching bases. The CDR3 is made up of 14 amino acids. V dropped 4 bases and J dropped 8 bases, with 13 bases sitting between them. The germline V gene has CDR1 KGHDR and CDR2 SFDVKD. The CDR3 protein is CATSESGTVEKLFF. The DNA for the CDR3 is TGTGCCACCAGTGAAAGTGGGACCGTGGAAAAACTGTTTTTT.

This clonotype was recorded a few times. Here the CDR3 DNA reads TGTGCCAGCAGCGTAGCAGCGGGAAGCACCGGGGAGCTGTTTTTT. It yields the protein CASSVAAGSTGELFF. This chain uses TRBV9 with TRBJ2-2, with 7 bases matching TRBD2. V lost 0 bases and J lost 4; bases outside the gene matches: 3. Germline CDR1 and CDR2: SGDLS and YYNGEE. The CDR3 runs to 15 residues.

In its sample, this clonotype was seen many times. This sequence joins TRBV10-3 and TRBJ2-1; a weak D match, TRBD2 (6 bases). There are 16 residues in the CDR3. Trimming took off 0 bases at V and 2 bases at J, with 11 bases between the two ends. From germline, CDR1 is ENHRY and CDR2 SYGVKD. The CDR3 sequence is CAISESGGEPYNEQFF. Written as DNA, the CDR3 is TGTGCCATCAGTGAGTCGGGCGGGGAGCCCTACAATGAGCAGTTCTTC.

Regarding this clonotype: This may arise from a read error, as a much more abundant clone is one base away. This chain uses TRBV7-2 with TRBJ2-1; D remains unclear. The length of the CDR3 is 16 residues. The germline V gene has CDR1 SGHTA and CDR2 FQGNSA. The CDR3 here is CVSSLKGIVTYNEQFF. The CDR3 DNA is TGTGTCAGCAGCTTAAAAGGGATAGTGACCTACAATGAGCAGTTCTTC.

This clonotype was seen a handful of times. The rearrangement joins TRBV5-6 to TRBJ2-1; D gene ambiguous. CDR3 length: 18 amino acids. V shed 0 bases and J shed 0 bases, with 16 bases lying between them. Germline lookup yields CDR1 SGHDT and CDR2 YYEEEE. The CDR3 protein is CASSLEGIVGSSYNEQFF. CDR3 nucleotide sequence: TGTGCCAGCAGCTTGGAGGGTATAGTCGGTAGCTCCTACAATGAGCAGTTCTTC.